Given below is one T cell receptor (beta chain) in context. Per the germline V gene, CDR1 is LGHDT and CDR2 is YNNKEL (reference sequence). The CDR3 spans 12 residues. V was shortened by 5 bases and J by 7 bases, with 12 bases between the two germline ends. Participants' reported clinical history set cohort assignment. Profiling relied on immunoSEQ multiplex PCR, and the TCRdb table lists in-frame clones only, not all of them. The data hold 260,000 or so clones, with more than 70% observed a single time. This sample was taken from a study of blood T cell repertoires in COVID-19. The receptor was isolated from a woman aged 40 to 50 with acute COVID-19. The chain links TRBV3-1 (or the pseudogene TRBV3-2) to TRBJ2-7; no clear D. The sample consisted of PBMCs or T cells enriched from blood (not recorded which). CDR3 sequence reads: CASSSTAREQYF. The CDR3 coding sequence is TGTGCCAGCAGCTCCACAGCAAGGGAGCAGTACTTC.